This TCR beta chain was recorded in a study of T cell responses to AZD1222 COVID-19 vaccine. This CDR3 spans 15 amino acids. Germline V lookup: CDR1 SEHNR, CDR2 FQNEAQ (reference sequence). Trimming at V came to 1 base and at J to 9 bases, leaving 9 bases not matched to a gene. This clone showed up just once. Its antigen remains unknown. Sequencing used immunoSEQ multiplex PCR; TCRdb keeps in-frame clones, though not all of them. The table has about 120,000 clones, around 90% seen once. General study results and limits: CD4 TCRs associated with vaccination spanned spike, dominating at 160-218 and 743-854. Most donors were white British and more were female, and clonal diversity was possibly underestimated. Among AZD1222 vaccinees, only 5 to 7 were seropositive at baseline. Sampled repertoires all dated from after the peak T cell response.

This TCR was recovered from an adult who received the AZD1222 COVID-19 vaccine. The J gene is TRBJ2-5, the V gene TRBV7-9, with 9 bases identical to TRBD2. Sample: peripheral blood, taken 28 days after the second AZD1222 dose. The DNA for the CDR3 is TGTGCCAGCAGCTTAGATGCTAGCGGGGCCGGGCCCCAGTACTTC. Its translation is CASSLDASGAGPQYF.